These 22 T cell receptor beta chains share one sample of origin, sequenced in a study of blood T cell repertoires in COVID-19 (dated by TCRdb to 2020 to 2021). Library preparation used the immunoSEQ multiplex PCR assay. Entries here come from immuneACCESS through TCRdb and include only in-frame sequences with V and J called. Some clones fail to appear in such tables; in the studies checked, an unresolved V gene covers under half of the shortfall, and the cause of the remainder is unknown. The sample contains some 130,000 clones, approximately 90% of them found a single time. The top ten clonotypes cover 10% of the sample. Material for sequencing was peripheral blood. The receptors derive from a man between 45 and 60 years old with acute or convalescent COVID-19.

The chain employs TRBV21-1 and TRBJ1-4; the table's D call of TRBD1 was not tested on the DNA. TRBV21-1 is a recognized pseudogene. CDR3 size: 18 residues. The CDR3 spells CASSFRQEEAEVNEKLFF. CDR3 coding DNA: TGTGCCAGCAGCTTCCGACAGGAGGAAGCGGAGGTTAATGAAAAACTGTTTTTT.

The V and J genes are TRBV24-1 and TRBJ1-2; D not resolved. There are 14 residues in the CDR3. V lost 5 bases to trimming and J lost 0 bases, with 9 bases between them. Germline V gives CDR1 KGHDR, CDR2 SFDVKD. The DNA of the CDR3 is TGTGCCACCAGTGCCACGACACCTAACTATGGCTACACCTTC. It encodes CATSATTPNYGYTF.

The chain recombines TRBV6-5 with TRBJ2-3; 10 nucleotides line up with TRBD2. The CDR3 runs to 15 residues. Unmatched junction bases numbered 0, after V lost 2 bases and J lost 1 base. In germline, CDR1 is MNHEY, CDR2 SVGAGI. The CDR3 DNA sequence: TGTGCCAGCAGTTACGGGACTAGCGGCACAGATACGCAGTATTTT. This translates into CASSYGTSGTDTQYF.

The CDR3 spells CASSYSRGQGDSPLHF. The CDR3 DNA reads TGTGCCAGCAGTTACTCTCGGGGACAGGGTGATTCACCCCTCCACTTT. The chain carries TRBV6-5 and TRBJ1-6; 9 bases align to TRBD1. CDR1 MNHEY and CDR2 SVGAGI come from the germline V gene. This CDR3 comprises 16 residues. The V segment lost 0 bases and the J segment 8 bases; nucleotides outside the gene matches: 5.

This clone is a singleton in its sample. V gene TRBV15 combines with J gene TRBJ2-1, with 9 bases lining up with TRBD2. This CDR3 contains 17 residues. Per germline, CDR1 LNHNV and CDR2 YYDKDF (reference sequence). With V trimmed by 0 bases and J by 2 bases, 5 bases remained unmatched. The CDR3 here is CATSRDRSGRPYNEQFF. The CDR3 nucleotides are TGTGCCACCAGCAGAGATCGGAGCGGGAGGCCCTACAATGAGCAGTTCTTC.

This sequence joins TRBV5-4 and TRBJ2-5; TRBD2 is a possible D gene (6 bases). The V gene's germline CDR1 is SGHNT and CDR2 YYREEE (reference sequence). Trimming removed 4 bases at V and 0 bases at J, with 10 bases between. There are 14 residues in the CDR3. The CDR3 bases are TGTGCCAGCAGCGGAGGGGCGAACCAAGAGACCCAGTACTTC. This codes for CASSGGANQETQYF.

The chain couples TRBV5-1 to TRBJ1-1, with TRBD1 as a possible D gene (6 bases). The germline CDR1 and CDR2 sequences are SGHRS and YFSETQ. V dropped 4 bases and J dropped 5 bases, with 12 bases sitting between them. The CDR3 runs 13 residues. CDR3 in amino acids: CASSAQGPTEAFF. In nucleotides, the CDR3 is TGCGCCAGCAGCGCACAGGGTCCAACTGAAGCTTTCTTT.

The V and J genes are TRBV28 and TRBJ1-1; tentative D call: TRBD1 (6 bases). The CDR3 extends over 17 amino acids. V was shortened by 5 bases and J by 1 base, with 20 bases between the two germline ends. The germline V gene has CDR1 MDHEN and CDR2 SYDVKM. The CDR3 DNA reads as TGTGCCAGCAGTCCACGCCCGTCCAAAGGGGGGAACACTGAAGCTTTCTTT. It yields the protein CASSPRPSKGGNTEAFF.

This chain's CDR3 is CASSPPDRAASPEAFF. CDR3 coding DNA: TGTGCCAGCAGCCCCCCGGACAGGGCGGCAAGTCCTGAAGCTTTCTTT. This chain connects TRBV11-3 to TRBJ1-1; the match to TRBD1 covers 8 bases. The CDR3 totals 16 residues. Trimming removed 5 bases from V and 6 bases from J; junction bases left unmatched: 14. Germline CDR1 and CDR2: SGHNT and YENEEA. Filled out from reference TRBV11-3 and TRBJ1-1, the complete variable domain reads EAGVVQSPRYKIIEKKQPVAFWCNPISGHNTLYWYLQNLGQGPELLIRYENEEAVDDSQLPKDRFSAERLKGVDSTLKIQPAELGDSAVYLCASSPPDRAASPEAFFGQGTRLTVV.

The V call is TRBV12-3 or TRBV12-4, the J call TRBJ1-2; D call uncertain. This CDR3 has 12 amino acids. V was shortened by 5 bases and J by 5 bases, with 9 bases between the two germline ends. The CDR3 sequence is CASSPTGYGYTF. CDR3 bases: TGTGCCAGCAGTCCCACGGGTTATGGCTACACCTTC.

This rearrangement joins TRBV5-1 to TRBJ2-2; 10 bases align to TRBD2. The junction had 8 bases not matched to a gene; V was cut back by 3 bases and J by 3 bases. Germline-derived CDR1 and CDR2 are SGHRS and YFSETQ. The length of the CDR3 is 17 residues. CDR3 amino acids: CASSSNLAGEYTGELFF. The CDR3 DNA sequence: TGCGCCAGCAGCTCCAACCTAGCGGGAGAATACACCGGGGAGCTGTTTTTT.

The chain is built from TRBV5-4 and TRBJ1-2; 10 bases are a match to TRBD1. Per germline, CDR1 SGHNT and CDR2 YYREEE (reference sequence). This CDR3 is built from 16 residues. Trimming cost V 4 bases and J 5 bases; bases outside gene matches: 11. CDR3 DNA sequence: TGTGCCAGCAGCAGGGGCGGGGGACAGGGGAAATATGGCTACACCTTC. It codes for CASSRGGGQGKYGYTF. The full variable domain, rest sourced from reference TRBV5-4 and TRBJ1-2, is ETGVTQSPTHLIKTRGQQVTLRCSSQSGHNTVSWYQQALGQGPQFIFQYYREEENGRGNFPPRFSGLQFPNYSSELNVNALELDDSALYLCASSRGGGQGKYGYTFGSGTRLTVV.

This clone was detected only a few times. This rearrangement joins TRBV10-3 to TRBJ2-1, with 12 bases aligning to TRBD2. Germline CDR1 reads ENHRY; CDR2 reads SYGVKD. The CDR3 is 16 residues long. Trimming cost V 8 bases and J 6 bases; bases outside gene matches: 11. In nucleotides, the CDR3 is TGTGCCATCCAGGGGGTACTAGCGGGAGGTTTCAATGAGCAGTTCTTC. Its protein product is CAIQGVLAGGFNEQFF.

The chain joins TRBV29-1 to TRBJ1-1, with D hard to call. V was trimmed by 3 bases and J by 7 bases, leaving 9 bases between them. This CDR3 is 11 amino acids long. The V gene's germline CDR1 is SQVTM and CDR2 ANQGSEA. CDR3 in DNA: TGCAGCGTTGAGAATGGAGGTGAAGCTTTCTTT. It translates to CSVENGGEAFF.

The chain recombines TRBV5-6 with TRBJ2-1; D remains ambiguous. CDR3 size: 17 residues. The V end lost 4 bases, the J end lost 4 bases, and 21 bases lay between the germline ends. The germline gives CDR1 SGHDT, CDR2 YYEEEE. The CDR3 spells CASSPDPGRAGYNEQFF. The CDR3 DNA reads TGTGCCAGCAGCCCAGATCCCGGTCGCGCAGGATACAATGAGCAGTTCTTC. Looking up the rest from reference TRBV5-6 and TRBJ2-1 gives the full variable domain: DAGVTQSPTHLIKTRGQQVTLRCSPKSGHDTVSWYQQALGQGPQFIFQYYEEEERQRGNFPDRFSGHQFPNYSSELNVNALLLGDSALYLCASSPDPGRAGYNEQFFGPGTRLTVL.

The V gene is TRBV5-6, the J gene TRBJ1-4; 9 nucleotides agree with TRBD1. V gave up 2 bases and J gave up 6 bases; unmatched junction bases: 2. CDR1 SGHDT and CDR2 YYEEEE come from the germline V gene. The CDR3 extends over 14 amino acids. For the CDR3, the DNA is TGTGCCAGCAGCTTACAGGGGGCCGATGAAAAACTGTTTTTT. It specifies CASSLQGADEKLFF. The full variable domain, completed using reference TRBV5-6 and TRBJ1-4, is DAGVTQSPTHLIKTRGQQVTLRCSPKSGHDTVSWYQQALGQGPQFIFQYYEEEERQRGNFPDRFSGHQFPNYSSELNVNALLLGDSALYLCASSLQGADEKLFFGSGTQLSVL.

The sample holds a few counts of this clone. CDR3 coding DNA: TGTGCCAGCACTCGGGACAGAACCACGACTGAAGCTTTCTTT. This encodes CASTRDRTTTEAFF. The chain joins TRBV2 to TRBJ1-1; 7 positions match TRBD1. The V gene end was trimmed by 7 bases and the J gene end by 5 bases; junction bases not matched to a gene: 10. The CDR3 consists of 14 residues. The V gene's germline CDR1 is SNHLY and CDR2 FYNNEI.

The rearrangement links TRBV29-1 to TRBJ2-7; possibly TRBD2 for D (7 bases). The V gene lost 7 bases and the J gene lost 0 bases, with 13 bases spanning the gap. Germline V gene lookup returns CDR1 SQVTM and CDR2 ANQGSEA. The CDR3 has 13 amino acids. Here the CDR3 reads CSARGGGSYEQYF. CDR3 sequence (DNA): TGCAGCGCGAGAGGGGGGGGCTCCTACGAGCAGTACTTC.

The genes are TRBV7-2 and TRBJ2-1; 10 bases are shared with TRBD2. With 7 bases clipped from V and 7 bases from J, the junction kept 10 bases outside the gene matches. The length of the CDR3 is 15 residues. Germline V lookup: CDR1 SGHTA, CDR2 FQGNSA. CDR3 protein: CASILERGGWNEQFF. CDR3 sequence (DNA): TGTGCCAGCATCCTAGAGCGGGGGGGTTGGAATGAGCAGTTCTTC.

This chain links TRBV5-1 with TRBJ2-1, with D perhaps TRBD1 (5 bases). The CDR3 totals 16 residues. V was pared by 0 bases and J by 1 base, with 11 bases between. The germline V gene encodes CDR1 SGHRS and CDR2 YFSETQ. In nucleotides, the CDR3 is TGCGCCAGCAGCTTGGTGGCGCAGGGTTCCTACAATGAGCAGTTCTTC. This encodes CASSLVAQGSYNEQFF.

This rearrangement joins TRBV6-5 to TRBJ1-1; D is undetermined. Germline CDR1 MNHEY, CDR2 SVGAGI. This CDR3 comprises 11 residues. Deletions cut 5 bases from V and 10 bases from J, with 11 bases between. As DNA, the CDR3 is TGTGCCAGCAGTCCCCTAGGTGGAGCTTTCTTT. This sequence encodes CASSPLGGAFF.

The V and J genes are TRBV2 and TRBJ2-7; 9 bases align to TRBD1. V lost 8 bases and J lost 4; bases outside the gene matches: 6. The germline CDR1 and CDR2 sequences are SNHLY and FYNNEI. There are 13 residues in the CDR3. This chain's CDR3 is CASGGTGQYEQYF. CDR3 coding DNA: TGTGCCAGCGGGGGGACAGGGCAGTACGAGCAGTACTTC.